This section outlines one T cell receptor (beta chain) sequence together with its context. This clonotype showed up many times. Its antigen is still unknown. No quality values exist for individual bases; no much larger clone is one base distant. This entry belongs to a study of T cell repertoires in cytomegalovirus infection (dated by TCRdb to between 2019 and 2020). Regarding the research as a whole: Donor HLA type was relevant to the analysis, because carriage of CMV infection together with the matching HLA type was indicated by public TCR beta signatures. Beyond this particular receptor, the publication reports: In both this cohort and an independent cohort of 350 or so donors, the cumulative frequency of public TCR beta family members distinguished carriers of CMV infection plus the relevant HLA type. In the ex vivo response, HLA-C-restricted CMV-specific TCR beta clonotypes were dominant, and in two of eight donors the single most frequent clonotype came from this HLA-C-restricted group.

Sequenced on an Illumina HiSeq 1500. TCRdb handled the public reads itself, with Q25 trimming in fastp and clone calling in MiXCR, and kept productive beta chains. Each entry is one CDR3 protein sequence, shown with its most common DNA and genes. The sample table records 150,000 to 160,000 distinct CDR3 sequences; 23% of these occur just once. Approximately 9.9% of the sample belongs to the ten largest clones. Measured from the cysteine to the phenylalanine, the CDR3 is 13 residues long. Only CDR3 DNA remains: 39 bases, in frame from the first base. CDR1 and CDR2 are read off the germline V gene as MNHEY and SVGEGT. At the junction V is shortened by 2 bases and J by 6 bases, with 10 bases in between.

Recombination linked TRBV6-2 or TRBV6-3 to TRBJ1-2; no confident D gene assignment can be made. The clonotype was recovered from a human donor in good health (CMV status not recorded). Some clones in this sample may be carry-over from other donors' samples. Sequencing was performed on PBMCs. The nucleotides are TGTGCCAGCAGTTACATGGTCTCCGATGGCTACACCTTC. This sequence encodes CASSYMVSDGYTF.